The entry that follows covers one TCR beta chain sequence. The specificity of this receptor is unknown. No quality values exist for individual bases; no much larger clone is one base distant. For the CD8 naive samples, CD45RO-negative cells were positively selected for CCR7, yielding a CD45RA+CCR7+ population from which TemRA cells were excluded. Healthy HIV-negative adults with no recently reported acute infections or vaccinations were included as donors. Only Caucasian adults living in Nashville, Tennessee, USA were represented among the donors. After blood collection by leukapheresis, PBMCs were isolated using Ficoll-Histopaque density gradient centrifugation and then cryopreserved in the vapor phase of liquid nitrogen. Analytical flow cytometry was used to check the purity and quantity of each magnetically sorted T cell population. Genomic DNA was isolated from every sorted fraction and measured by UV absorbance on a Nanodrop 2000c.

TCR CDR3 regions were amplified from genomic DNA by multiplex PCR using the deep immunoSEQ assay. Extracted genomic DNA from each cell subset was spread evenly across all wells of several immunoSEQ 96-well plates, with each plate serving as a replicate. For sorted subsets, approximately 190 ng genomic DNA, equal to tens of thousands of T cell genomes, was loaded into each replicate PCR. Purified libraries were quantified with a Qubit 3.0 fluorometer, sized on a Bioanalyzer 2100, and re-quantified with the KAPA Library Quantification kit. Every immunoSEQ 96-well plate was sequenced on a dedicated single-read 150-cycle Illumina NextSeq 550 flow cell. Per the authors' processing: The immunoSEQ output contained only junctional sequences without quality scores, so filtering could not match that applied to full-length reads. Sequences were annotated with PyIR, a Python wrapper for IgBLAST v1.9, and V/J genes and CDR3 were assigned using IMGT germline references. Any read was removed if the V/J assignment was weak (E-value above 1e-6), the CDR3 was missing, or the read contained stop codons, out-of-frame junctions, or ambiguous translated residues. V3J clonotypes were defined as sequences sharing an identical inferred V gene, J gene, and CDR3 amino acid sequence. To compute the percentage overlap between repertoires, the number of shared unique clonotypes was divided by the size of the smaller repertoire. Repertoire richness was assessed with RTK rarefaction, the Chao1 estimator, and Recon v2.1 estimates of unobserved clonotypes. Generation probabilities were computed with OLGA for all TCRbeta clonotypes obtained by the gDNA method from several donors. TCRdb limited this immuneACCESS table to in-frame rearrangements with V and J called. A share of clones is missing; checked studies link under half to unresolved V genes, and the rest is unexplained. The V and J calls and clone size are taken from that table; D and trimming were inferred from the DNA. Counted in this sample were about 2.1 million clones; just over 90% of them appeared once. Approximately 1.6% of the sample goes to the ten largest clones.

This entry is derived from a study of shared clonotypes between healthy human individuals (dated by TCRdb to 2020 to 2021). Study-level background: Three men and two women, aged 18 to 49 years, made up the cohort. Each donor's leukapheresis produced roughly between roughly 0.85 and 9.5 billion PBMCs. To estimate repertoire size and how much clonotypes are shared between individuals, the study performed deep sequencing of blood TCR repertoires from a handful of healthy adults. For each donor, three plates each were used for CD4 naive and CD4 memory, two plates were used for CD8 naive, and one plate was used for CD8 memory. To increase sequencing depth and limit assay-specific biases, TCR repertoire library preparation and sequencing were carried out by different laboratories using diverse techniques. The research as a whole found: Approximately 5% of naive CD4, 3.5% of naive CD8, approximately 2.2% of memory CD4, and approximately 0.39% of memory CD8 clonotypes were shared across several donors. Sampling was restricted to blood, and TCR repertoires in tissues likely differ from the TCR repertoires found in blood. Compared with non-shared clonotypes, clonotypes shared by all four sorted-subset donors had higher generation probabilities. Because the study included only a small number of donors, the genetic and exposure-history diversity represented was limited. Pairwise subsampling indicated that sequencing depth was expected to affect the degree of clonotype sharing among donors. Incomplete sequencing was indicated by rarefaction of sorted-subset datasets, despite the large sequencing depth. Naive subsets generally had larger estimated clonotype richness than memory subsets did.

Sequenced: naive CD8+ T cells from PBMCs. Interpreted using the paper, the cell subset or site label stands for: CD45RA+CCR7+. This receptor was taken from a man aged 18 to 30 in good health. Some clones in this sample may be carry-over from other donors' samples.

The CDR3 in this case is CASSSGGLAGALSYEQYF. The DNA sequence is as follows: TGTGCCAGCAGTTCCGGGGGACTAGCGGGAGCGCTCTCCTACGAGCAGTACTTC. Recombination joined TRBV13 with TRBJ2-7, and 14 junction bases match TRBD2. According to the germline V gene (reference sequence), CDR1 reads PRHDT and CDR2 reads FYEKMQ. From V the trimming removes 6 bases and from J it removes 0 bases, while the gene matches leave 10 bases of the junction unaccounted for. Reading from cysteine to phenylalanine, the CDR3 counts 18 amino acids. The CDR3 DNA has 54 bases and is translated from base 1.